The sequence of this T cell receptor (beta chain) was determined in a study of blood T cell repertoires in COVID-19 (dated by TCRdb to about 2020). Study-level background: Samples from collaborators originated in the United States, Italy and Spain and spanned both the acute and convalescent phases of COVID-19. The prospective study material was composed of cDNA or gDNA derived from T cells, B-cell-depleted T cells, or PBMCs. Deeply sampled blood TCRbeta repertoires from subjects exposed to, actively infected with, or recovered from COVID-19 were included in the dataset. The repertoires were made available in a free public database intended to serve as a resource for research on the immune response to SARS-CoV-2. Samples came from the ongoing ImmuneRACE study (first 160 participants) plus 1,254 subjects from 6 global collaborators. Nearly every sample came with metadata listing a de-identified subject ID, COVID-19 status, age in years and sex. Where available, HLA class I and class II types were obtained from metadata supplied by the sample provider rather than from assay-based typing. Here is what the overall study found, with its caveats: The quantity of clinical and demographic metadata differed by source and by participant and was supplied without curation.

TCRbeta CDR3 regions were amplified from genomic DNA by means of the immunoSEQ Assay, a bias-controlled multiplex PCR. The original pipeline was this. The number of nucleated cells in each sample was estimated by amplification of reference gene primers within the assay. To quantify the absolute abundance of each unique TCRbeta CDR3 rearrangement, sequence reads were collapsed and filtered. For each sample, productive Simpson clonality was calculated as the square root of Simpson's diversity index over productive rearrangements. As stored in TCRdb, this immuneACCESS dataset retains in-frame rearrangements with V and J assigned. A fraction of the clones does not appear; measured against another copy, unresolved V genes explain less than half of the discrepancy, and the remainder lacks a known reason. The V and J calls and clone size were taken over from that table, and D and trimming were inferred from the DNA. This sample has about 120,000 clones in its table, and 65% to 90% of those were observed once. The biggest ten clones account for about a tenth of the sample.

Details on this clone: Its specific antigen is unknown. Qualities for individual bases were not recorded, and no much larger clone is one base off.

Collaborating institutions collected whole blood in K2EDTA tubes following their own protocols. For TCRbeta analysis, collaborators shipped samples as frozen whole blood, isolated PBMCs, or DNA extracted from either of those sample types. CDR1 KGHSH and CDR2 LQKENI are derived from the germline V gene. Inclusive of the bounding cysteine and phenylalanine, the CDR3 is 14 residues long. Only the CDR3 portion is preserved as DNA: 42 bases, with reading frame beginning at the first base. V trim: 3 bases; J trim: 5 bases; unmatched bases: 6. The TCR sequence derives from a man older than 75 with acute or convalescent COVID-19. The chain is made from TRBV18 and TRBJ2-5, and 7 junctional nucleotides match TRBD1. Sequencing was done on a sample of peripheral blood. For the CDR3, the sequence is CASSPDRVDETQYF. The nucleotide sequence reads TGTGCCAGCTCACCCGACAGGGTCGACGAGACCCAGTACTTC.